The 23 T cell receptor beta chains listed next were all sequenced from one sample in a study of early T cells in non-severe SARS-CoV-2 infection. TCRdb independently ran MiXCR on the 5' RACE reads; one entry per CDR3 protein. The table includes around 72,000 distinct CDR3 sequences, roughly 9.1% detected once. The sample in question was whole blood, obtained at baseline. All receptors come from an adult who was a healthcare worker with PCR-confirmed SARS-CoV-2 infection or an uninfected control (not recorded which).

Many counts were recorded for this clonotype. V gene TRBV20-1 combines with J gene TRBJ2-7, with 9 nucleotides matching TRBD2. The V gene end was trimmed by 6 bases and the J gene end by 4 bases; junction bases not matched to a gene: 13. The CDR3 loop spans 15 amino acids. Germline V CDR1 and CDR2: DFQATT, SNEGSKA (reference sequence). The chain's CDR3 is CSATPTSGARYEQYF. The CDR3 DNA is TGCAGTGCCACCCCGACTAGCGGCGCGAGATACGAGCAGTACTTC.

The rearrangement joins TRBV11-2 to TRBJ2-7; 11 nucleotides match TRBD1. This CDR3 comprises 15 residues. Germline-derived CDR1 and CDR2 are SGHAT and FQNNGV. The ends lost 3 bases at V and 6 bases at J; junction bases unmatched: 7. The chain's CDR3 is CASSFARDRGFEQYF. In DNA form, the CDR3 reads TGTGCCAGCAGCTTCGCACGGGACAGGGGGTTCGAGCAGTACTTC.

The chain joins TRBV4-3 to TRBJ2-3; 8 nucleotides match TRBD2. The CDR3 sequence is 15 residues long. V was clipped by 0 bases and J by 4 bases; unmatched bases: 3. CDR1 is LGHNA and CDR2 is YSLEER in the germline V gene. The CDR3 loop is CASSQEQAGADTQYF. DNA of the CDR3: TGCGCCAGCAGCCAAGAACAAGCGGGGGCAGATACGCAGTATTTT.

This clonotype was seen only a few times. As DNA, the CDR3 is TGTGCCAGCAGAGGGACAGGGGGCGCGAACACTGAAGCTTTCTTT. Its translation: CASRGTGGANTEAFF. The V call is TRBV2, the J call TRBJ1-1; 12 bases line up with TRBD1. With 6 bases clipped from V and 1 base from J, the junction kept 3 bases outside the gene matches. This CDR3 is 15 amino acids long. Looked up from germline, CDR1 is SNHLY and CDR2 is FYNNEI.

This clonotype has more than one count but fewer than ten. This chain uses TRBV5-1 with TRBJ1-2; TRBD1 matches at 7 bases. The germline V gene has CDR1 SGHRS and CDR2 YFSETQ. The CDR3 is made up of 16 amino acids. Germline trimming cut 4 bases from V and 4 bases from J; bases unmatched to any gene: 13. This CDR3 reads CASSGATVQGTYGYTF. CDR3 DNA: TGCGCCAGCAGCGGGGCCACCGTACAGGGGACCTATGGCTACACCTTC. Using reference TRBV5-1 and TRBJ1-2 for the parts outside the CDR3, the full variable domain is KAGVTQTPRYLIKTRGQQVTLSCSPISGHRSVSWYQQTPGQGLQFLFEYFSETQRNKGNFPGRFSGRQFSNSRSEMNVSTLELGDSALYLCASSGATVQGTYGYTFGSGTRLTVV.

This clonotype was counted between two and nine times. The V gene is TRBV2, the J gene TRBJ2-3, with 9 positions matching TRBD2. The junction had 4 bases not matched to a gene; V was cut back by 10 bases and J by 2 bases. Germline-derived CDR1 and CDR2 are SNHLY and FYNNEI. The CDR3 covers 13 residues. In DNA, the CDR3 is TGTGCCACGACTAGCGGATACACAGATACGCAGTATTTT. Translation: CATTSGYTDTQYF.

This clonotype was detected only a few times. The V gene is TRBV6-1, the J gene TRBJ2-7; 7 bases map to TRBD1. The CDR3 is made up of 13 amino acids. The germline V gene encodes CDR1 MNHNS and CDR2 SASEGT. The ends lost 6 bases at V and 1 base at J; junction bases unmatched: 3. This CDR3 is CASSKGQSYEQYF. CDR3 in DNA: TGTGCCAGCAGCAAGGGACAGTCCTACGAGCAGTACTTC.

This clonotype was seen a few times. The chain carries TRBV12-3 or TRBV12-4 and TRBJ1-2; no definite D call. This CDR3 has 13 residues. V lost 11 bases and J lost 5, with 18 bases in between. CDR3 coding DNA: TGTGCCCTCCGAAGGCAGCCCTCTTATGGCTACACCTTC. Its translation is CALRRQPSYGYTF.

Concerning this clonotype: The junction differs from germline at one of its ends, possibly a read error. Here the CDR3 reads CASSFGQSSEQYF. CDR3 sequence (DNA): TGTGCCAGCAGCTTCGGACAGTCCTCCGAGCAGTACTTC. This chain links TRBV5-4 with TRBJ2-7, with a weak D call TRBD1 (6 bases). Germline-derived CDR1 and CDR2 are SGHNT and YYREEE (reference sequence). The CDR3 covers 13 residues.

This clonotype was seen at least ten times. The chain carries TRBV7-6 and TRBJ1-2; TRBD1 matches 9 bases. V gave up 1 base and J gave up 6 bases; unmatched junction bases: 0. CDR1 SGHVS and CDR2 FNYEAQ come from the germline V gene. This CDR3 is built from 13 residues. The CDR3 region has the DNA TGTGCCAGCAGCTTAGGGGACAGGGATGGCTACACCTTC. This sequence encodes CASSLGDRDGYTF.

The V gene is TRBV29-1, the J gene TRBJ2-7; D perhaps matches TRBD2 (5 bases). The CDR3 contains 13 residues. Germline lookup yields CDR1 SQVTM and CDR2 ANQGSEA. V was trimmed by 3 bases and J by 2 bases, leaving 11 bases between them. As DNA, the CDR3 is TGCAGCGTTGAGGGTGAGGGAACCTACGAGCAGTACTTC. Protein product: CSVEGEGTYEQYF.

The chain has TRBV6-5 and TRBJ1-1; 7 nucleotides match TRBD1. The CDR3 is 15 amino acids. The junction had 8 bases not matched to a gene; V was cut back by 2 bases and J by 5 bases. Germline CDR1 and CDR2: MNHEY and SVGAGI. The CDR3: CASSYDRVLETEAFF. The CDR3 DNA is TGTGCCAGCAGTTACGACAGGGTACTGGAAACTGAAGCTTTCTTT.

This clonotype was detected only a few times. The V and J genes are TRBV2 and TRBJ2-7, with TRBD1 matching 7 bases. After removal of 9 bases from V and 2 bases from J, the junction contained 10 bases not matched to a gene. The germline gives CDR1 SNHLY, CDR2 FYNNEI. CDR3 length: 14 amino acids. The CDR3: CASHRDSRPYEQYF. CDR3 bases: TGTGCCAGTCATCGGGACAGCAGACCCTACGAGCAGTACTTC.

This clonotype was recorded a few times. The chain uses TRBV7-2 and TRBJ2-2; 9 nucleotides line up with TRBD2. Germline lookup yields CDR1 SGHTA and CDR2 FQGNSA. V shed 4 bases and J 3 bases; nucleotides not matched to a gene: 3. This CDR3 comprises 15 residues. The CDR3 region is CASSSTSGYTGELFF. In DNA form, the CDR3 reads TGTGCCAGCAGCTCAACTAGCGGGTACACCGGGGAGCTGTTTTTT.

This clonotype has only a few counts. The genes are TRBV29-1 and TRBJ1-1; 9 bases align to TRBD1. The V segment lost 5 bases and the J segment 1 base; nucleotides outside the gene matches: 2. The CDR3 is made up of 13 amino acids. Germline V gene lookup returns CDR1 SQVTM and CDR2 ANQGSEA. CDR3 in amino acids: CSVMTGGNTEAFF. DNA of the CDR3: TGCAGCGTTATGACAGGGGGGAACACTGAAGCTTTCTTT.

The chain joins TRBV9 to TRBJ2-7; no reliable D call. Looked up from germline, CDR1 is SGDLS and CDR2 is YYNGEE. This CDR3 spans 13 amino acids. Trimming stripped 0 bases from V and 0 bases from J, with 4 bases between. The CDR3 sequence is CASSVAGSYEQYF. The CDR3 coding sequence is TGTGCCAGCAGCGTAGCGGGCTCCTACGAGCAGTACTTC. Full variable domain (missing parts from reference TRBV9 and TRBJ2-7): DSGVTQTPKHLITATGQRVTLRCSPRSGDLSVYWYQQSLDQGLQFLIQYYNGEERAKGNILERFSAQQFPDLHSELNLSSLELGDSALYFCASSVAGSYEQYFGPGTRLTVT.

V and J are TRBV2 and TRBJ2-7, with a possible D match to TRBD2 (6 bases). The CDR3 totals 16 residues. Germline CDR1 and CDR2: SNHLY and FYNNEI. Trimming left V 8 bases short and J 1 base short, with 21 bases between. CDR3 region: CASRYGERGSSYEQYF. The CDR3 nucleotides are TGTGCCAGCCGGTACGGAGAACGGGGGTCGTCCTACGAGCAGTACTTC.

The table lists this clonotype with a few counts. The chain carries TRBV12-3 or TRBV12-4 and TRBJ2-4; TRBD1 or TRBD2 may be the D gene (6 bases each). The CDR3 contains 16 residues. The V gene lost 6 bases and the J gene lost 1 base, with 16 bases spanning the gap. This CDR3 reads CASRIGGKSAKNIQYF. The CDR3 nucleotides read TGTGCCAGCAGGATAGGGGGGAAGTCGGCCAAAAACATTCAGTACTTC.

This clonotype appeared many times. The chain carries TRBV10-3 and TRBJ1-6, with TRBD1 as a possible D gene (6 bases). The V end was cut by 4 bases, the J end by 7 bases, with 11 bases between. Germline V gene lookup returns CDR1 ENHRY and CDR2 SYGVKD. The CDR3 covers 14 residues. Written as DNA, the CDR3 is TGTGCCATCAGTGGGACAGACTACAATTCACCCCTCCACTTT. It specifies CAISGTDYNSPLHF.

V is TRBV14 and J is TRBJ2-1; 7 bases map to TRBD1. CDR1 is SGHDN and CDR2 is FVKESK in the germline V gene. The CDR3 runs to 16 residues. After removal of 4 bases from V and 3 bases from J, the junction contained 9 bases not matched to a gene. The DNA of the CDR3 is TGTGCCAGCAGCCCACGACAGGGCACAAACTACAATGAGCAGTTCTTC. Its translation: CASSPRQGTNYNEQFF. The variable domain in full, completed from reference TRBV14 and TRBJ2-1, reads EAGVTQFPSHSVIEKGQTVTLRCDPISGHDNLYWYRRVMGKEIKFLLHFVKESKQDESGMPNNRFLAERTGGTYSTLKVQPAELEDSGVYFCASSPRQGTNYNEQFFGPGTRLTVL.

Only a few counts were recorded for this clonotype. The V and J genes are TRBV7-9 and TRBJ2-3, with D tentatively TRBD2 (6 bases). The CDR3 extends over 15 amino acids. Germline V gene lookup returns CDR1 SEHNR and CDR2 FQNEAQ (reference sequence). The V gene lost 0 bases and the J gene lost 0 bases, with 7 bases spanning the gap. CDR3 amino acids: CASSLAEGSTDTQYF. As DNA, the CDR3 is TGTGCCAGCAGCTTAGCGGAGGGTAGCACAGATACGCAGTATTTT.

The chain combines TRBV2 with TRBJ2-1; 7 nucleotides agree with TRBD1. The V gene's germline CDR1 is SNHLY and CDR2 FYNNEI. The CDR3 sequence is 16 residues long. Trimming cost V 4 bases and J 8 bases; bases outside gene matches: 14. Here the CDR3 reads CASSGRQGSLTDEQFF. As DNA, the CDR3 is TGTGCCAGCAGTGGAAGACAGGGTTCCCTGACGGATGAGCAGTTCTTC.

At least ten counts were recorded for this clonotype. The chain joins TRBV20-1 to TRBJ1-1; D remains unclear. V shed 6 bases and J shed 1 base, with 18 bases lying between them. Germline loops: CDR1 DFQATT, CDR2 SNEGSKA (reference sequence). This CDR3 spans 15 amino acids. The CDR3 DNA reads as TGCAGTGCACCACAGCCTACTATGGGGAACACTGAAGCTTTCTTT. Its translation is CSAPQPTMGNTEAFF.